This T cell receptor (beta chain) emerged from a study (TCRdb year 2016). The study in broad terms: The origins of HIV persistence were investigated in individuals who naturally controlled HIV infection.

The library was generated by 5' RACE. Sequencing took place on an Illumina HiSeq 2000. TCRdb's own reprocessing of the public reads used fastp at Q25 and MiXCR and kept productive beta chains. Entries are consolidated by CDR3 protein sequence, retaining the most common genes and DNA. Here the sample has about 840 distinct CDR3 sequences; 7.5% to 9.5% occur a single time. The ten top clones hold about 24% of the sample. The CDR3 holds 15 amino acids from the cysteine to the phenylalanine. Only the CDR3 part of the read is kept: 45 bases, read in frame from the first base. V and J are trimmed by 5 bases and 7 bases, and the gene matches miss 10 bases of the junction. From the germline V gene (reference sequence), CDR1 is SEHNR and CDR2 is FQNEAQ. This clonotype has just a few counts. Its antigen target is currently unknown. No much larger clone is present one base from it, and per-base qualities are unavailable.

Sequenced: total memory T cells from blood PBMCs. The sample's cell subset or site, from its label and the paper: transitional memory CD4+ T cells. The sequence joins TRBV7-9 to TRBJ1-4, and TRBD1 matches 7 of the central bases. The receptor was derived from a male donor with HIV. In nucleotide form, the sequence is TGTGCCAGCAGCCCATCTCAGGGGGGGAGTGAAAAACTGTTTTTT. The resulting protein is CASSPSQGGSEKLFF.